Listed here are 18 T cell receptor beta chains from one sample, sequenced in a study of T cell responses to AZD1222 COVID-19 vaccine. TCRdb's copy holds only in-frame clones and misses some; the assay was immunoSEQ multiplex PCR. The data show 160,000 or so clones, about 87% seen once. The sample in question was peripheral blood, obtained 28 days after the second dose of the MenACWY control vaccine. Receptors were obtained from an adult who received the MenACWY meningococcal vaccine as a control.

This clone has more than one count but fewer than ten. This chain joins TRBV7-8 and TRBJ1-3; unclear D gene. Germline CDR1 is SGHVS and CDR2 is FQNEAQ. V was pared by 6 bases and J by 7 bases, with 13 bases between. This CDR3 region has 13 residues. The CDR3 nucleotides read TGTGCCAGCAGTTCCCGGACGCGGAACACCATATATTTT. It encodes CASSSRTRNTIYF. The whole variable domain, filled in from reference TRBV7-8 and TRBJ1-3, reads GAGVSQSPRYKVAKRGQDVALRCDPISGHVSLFWYQQALGQGPEFLTYFQNEAQLDKSGLPSDRFFAERPEGSVSTLKIQRTQQEDSAVYLCASSSRTRNTIYFGEGSWLTVV.

The chain uses TRBV9 and TRBJ1-5, with a weak D call TRBD1 (5 bases). The CDR3 has 15 amino acids. With 3 bases removed from V and 4 bases from J, the gap between germline ends came to 14 bases. From germline, CDR1 is SGDLS and CDR2 YYNGEE. DNA of the CDR3: TGTGCCAGCAGCGCCTCGGACACTCTAAATCAGCCCCAGCATTTT. Protein sequence: CASSASDTLNQPQHF.

With regard to this clone: One end of the junction fails to match germline, which may point to a read error. The chain carries TRBV11-2 and TRBJ1-1; a weak D match, TRBD1 (5 bases). The CDR3 loop spans 13 amino acids. Germline V gives CDR1 SGHAT, CDR2 FQNNGV. The CDR3 spells CASSLEGSTPPFF. CDR3 in DNA: TGTGCCAGCAGCCTAGAGGGGAGCACCCCGCCTTTCTTT.

J is TRBJ2-1 and V is TRBV7-2, with TRBD2 as a possible D gene (6 bases). Germline CDR1 reads SGHTA; CDR2 reads FQGNSA. Deletions cut 2 bases from V and 10 bases from J, with 21 bases between. This CDR3 contains 16 residues. CDR3 sequence: CASSLSLATGIGEQFF. Written as DNA, the CDR3 is TGTGCCAGCAGCTTATCTCTAGCGACGGGGATAGGCGAGCAGTTCTTC.

The chain joins TRBV29-1 to TRBJ2-7; D gene ambiguous. V was trimmed by 4 bases and J by 1 base, leaving 8 bases between them. Germline V lookup: CDR1 SQVTM, CDR2 ANQGSEA. The CDR3 length is 12 residues. The CDR3 is CSVVVSSYEQYF. In nucleotides, the CDR3 is TGCAGCGTTGTAGTGAGTTCCTACGAGCAGTACTTC.

This chain joins TRBV9 and TRBJ2-3; 15 nucleotides agree with TRBD2. The CDR3 extends over 17 amino acids. V trimming: 4 bases; J trimming: 3 bases; junction bases outside the gene matches: 6. The germline V gene encodes CDR1 SGDLS and CDR2 YYNGEE. CDR3 nucleotides: TGTGCCAGCAGCCTGACCGGGACTAGCGGGAGGACAGATACGCAGTATTTT. Translated, it gives CASSLTGTSGRTDTQYF.

The J gene is TRBJ2-3, the V gene TRBV7-2; tentatively, D is TRBD2 (5 bases). Per germline, CDR1 SGHTA and CDR2 FQGNSA. This CDR3 spans 13 amino acids. V lost 5 bases to trimming and J lost 5 bases, with 11 bases between them. CDR3 amino acids: CASSPLAGDTQYF. As DNA, the CDR3 is TGTGCCAGCAGCCCCCTAGCAGGAGATACGCAGTATTTT.

The rearrangement joins TRBV27 to TRBJ2-7; 11 bases are shared with TRBD2. CDR1 and CDR2 from the germline V gene are MNHEY and SMNVEV (reference sequence). This CDR3 spans 14 amino acids. V dropped 5 bases and J dropped 3; count of bases not matched to a gene: 3. The chain's CDR3 is CASSRTSGFYEQYF. The DNA for the CDR3 is TGTGCCAGCAGTCGGACTAGCGGGTTCTACGAGCAGTACTTC.

The chain uses TRBV7-2 and TRBJ2-3; TRBD2 is a possible D gene (6 bases). CDR1 SGHTA and CDR2 FQGNSA come from the germline V gene. This CDR3 has 16 residues. The V gene lost 1 base and the J gene lost 0 bases, with 11 bases spanning the gap. The CDR3 loop reads CASSLVFGGSTDTQYF. The CDR3 DNA is TGTGCCAGCAGCTTAGTATTCGGGGGAAGCACAGATACGCAGTATTTT.

The chain joins TRBV30 to TRBJ2-5, with TRBD2 as a possible D gene (5 bases). CDR1 and CDR2 (germline): GTSNPN, SVGIG (reference sequence). The CDR3 is 14 residues long. Trimming left V 2 bases short and J 2 bases short, with 12 bases between. CDR3 loop: CAWSKVTGQETQYF. The CDR3 DNA reads as TGTGCCTGGAGTAAGGTGACGGGACAAGAGACCCAGTACTTC.

The chain links TRBV4-1 to TRBJ2-2; 9 positions agree with TRBD1. V was clipped by 7 bases and J by 4 bases; unmatched bases: 4. This CDR3 region has 14 residues. Germline V gene data show CDR1 as MGHRA and CDR2 as YSYEKL. The CDR3 region has the DNA TGCGCCAGCACGGGACAGGGAACCACCGGGGAGCTGTTTTTT. Its translation: CASTGQGTTGELFF.

The chain carries TRBV25-1 and TRBJ2-3; no firm D call. V shed 6 bases and J shed 0 bases, with 7 bases lying between them. Germline CDR1 is MGHDK and CDR2 is SYGVNS. The CDR3 sequence is 13 residues long. CDR3 amino acids: CASRAGSTDTQYF. The CDR3 DNA sequence: TGTGCCAGCAGGGCAGGCAGCACAGATACGCAGTATTTT. The whole variable domain, remainder taken from reference TRBV25-1 and TRBJ2-3, is EADIYQTPRYLVIGTGKKITLECSQTMGHDKMYWYQQDPGMELHLIHYSYGVNSTEKGDLSSESTVSRIRTEHFPLTLESARPSHTSQYLCASRAGSTDTQYFGPGTRLTVL.

The V and J genes are TRBV7-2 and TRBJ2-7, with unresolved D. V dropped 5 bases and J dropped 5 bases, with 10 bases sitting between them. Germline V gene data show CDR1 as SGHTA and CDR2 as FQGNSA. The CDR3 length is 12 residues. The CDR3 DNA follows: TGTGCCAGCAGCCCCCGCGGAGACGAGCAGTACTTC. Its translation: CASSPRGDEQYF.

This chain connects TRBV18 to TRBJ2-5; 8 bases are shared with TRBD1. CDR1 and CDR2 (germline): KGHSH, LQKENI. V shed 6 bases and J 5 bases; nucleotides not matched to a gene: 5. This CDR3 has 13 residues. CDR3 sequence (DNA): TGTGCCAGCTCCCGGACAGGGTATGAGACCCAGTACTTC. Its translation is CASSRTGYETQYF.

The J gene is TRBJ2-6, the V gene TRBV25-1; D might be TRBD2 (6 bases). The CDR3 loop spans 17 amino acids. Per the germline V gene, CDR1 is MGHDK and CDR2 is SYGVNS. V lost 4 bases and J lost 4, with 17 bases in between. In nucleotides, the CDR3 is TGTGCCAGCAGTGGGGCGGGACGCCCCTTAGGGGCCAACGTCCTGACTTTC. Amino acids: CASSGAGRPLGANVLTF.

As DNA, the CDR3 is TGTGCCAGCAGCTTTGGGGGGAATCCCTACGAGCAGTACTTC. Amino acid sequence: CASSFGGNPYEQYF. The J gene is TRBJ2-7, the V gene TRBV28; tentatively, D is TRBD2 (6 bases). CDR1 MDHEN and CDR2 SYDVKM come from the germline V gene. The length of the CDR3 is 14 residues. Trimming took off 6 bases at V and 2 bases at J, with 14 bases between the two ends.

This chain links TRBV28 with TRBJ2-5, with 12 bases fitting TRBD2. The CDR3 loop spans 17 amino acids. V was pared by 6 bases and J by 5 bases, with 13 bases of the junction left unmatched. The germline CDR1 and CDR2 sequences are MDHEN and SYDVKM. CDR3 sequence (DNA): TGTGCCAGCAGCCGATGGACTAGCGGGATCTATTGGGAGACCCAGTACTTC. This encodes CASSRWTSGIYWETQYF.

In its sample, this clone was seen once. The chain uses TRBV28 and TRBJ1-1; no firm D call. Germline V gene sequence: CDR1 MDHEN, CDR2 SYDVKM. V was shortened by 3 bases and J by 1 base, with 3 bases between the two germline ends. The CDR3 totals 12 residues. This CDR3 is CASSFRNTEAFF. The DNA of the CDR3 is TGTGCCAGCAGTTTTAGGAACACTGAAGCTTTCTTT.